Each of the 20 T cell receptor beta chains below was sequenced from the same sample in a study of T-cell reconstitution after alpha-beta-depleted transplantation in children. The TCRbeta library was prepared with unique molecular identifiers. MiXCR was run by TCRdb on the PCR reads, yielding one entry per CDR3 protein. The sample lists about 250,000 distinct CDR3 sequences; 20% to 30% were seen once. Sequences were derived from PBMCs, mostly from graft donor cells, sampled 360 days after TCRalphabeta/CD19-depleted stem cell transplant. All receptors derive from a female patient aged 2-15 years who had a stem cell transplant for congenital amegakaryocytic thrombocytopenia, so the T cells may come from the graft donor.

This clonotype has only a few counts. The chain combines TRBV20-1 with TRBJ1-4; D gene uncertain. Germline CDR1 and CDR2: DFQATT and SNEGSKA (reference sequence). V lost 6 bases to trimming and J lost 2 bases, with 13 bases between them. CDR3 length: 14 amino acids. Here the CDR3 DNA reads TGCAGTGCCCTATACCATTCGACTAATGAAAAACTGTTTTTT. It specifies CSALYHSTNEKLFF.

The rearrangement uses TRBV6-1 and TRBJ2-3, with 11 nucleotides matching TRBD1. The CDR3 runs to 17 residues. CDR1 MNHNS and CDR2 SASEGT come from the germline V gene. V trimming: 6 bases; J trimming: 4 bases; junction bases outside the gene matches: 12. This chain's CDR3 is CASRPWTGGAFADTQYF. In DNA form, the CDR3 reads TGTGCCAGCAGGCCCTGGACAGGGGGCGCGTTCGCAGATACGCAGTATTTT.

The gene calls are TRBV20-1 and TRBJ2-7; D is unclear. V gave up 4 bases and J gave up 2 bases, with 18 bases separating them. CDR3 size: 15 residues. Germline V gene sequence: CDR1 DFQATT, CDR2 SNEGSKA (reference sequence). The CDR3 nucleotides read TGCAGTGCTATAGGGCCCTCGGGCCAGACCTACGAGCAGTACTTC. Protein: CSAIGPSGQTYEQYF.

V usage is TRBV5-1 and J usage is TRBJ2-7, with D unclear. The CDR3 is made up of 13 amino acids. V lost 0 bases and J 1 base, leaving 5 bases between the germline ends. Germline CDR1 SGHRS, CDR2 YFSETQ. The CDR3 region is CASSLVNSYEQYF. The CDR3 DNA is TGCGCCAGCAGCTTGGTCAATTCCTACGAGCAGTACTTC.

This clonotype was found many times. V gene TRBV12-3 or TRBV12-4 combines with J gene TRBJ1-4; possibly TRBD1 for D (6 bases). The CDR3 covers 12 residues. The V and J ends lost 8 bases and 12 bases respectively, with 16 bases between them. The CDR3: CASRGPGGELFF. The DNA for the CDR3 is TGTGCCAGCCGGGGGCCCGGTGGAGAACTGTTTTTT.

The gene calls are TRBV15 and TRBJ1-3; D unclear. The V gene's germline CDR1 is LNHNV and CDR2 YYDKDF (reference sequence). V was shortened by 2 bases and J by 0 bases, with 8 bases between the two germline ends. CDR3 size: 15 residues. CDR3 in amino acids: CATSRTRSSGNTIYF. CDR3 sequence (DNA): TGTGCCACCAGCAGAACACGGAGCTCTGGAAACACCATATATTTT.

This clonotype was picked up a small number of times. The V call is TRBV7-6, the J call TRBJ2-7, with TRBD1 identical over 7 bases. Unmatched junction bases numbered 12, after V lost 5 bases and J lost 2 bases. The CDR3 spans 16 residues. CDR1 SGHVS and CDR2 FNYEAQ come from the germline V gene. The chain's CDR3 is CASSPGGRYPPYEQYF. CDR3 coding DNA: TGTGCCAGCAGCCCAGGGGGACGTTATCCCCCCTACGAGCAGTACTTC.

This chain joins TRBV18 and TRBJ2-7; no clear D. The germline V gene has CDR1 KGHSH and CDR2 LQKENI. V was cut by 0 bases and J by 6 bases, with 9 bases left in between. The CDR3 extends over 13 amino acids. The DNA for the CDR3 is TGTGCCAGCTCACCACCTCTCCAACGCGAGCAGTACTTC. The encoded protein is CASSPPLQREQYF.

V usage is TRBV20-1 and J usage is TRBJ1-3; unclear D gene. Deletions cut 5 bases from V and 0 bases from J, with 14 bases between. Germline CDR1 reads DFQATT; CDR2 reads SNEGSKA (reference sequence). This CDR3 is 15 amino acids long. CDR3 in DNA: TGCAGTGCTTACTCCCCAAGGGACTCTGGAAACACCATATATTTT. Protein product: CSAYSPRDSGNTIYF.

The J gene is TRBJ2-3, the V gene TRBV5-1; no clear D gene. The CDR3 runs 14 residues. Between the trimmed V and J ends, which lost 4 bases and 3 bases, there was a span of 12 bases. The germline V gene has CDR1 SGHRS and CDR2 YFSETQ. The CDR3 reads CASSDPAETDTQYF. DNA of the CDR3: TGCGCCAGCAGCGACCCTGCAGAGACAGATACGCAGTATTTT.

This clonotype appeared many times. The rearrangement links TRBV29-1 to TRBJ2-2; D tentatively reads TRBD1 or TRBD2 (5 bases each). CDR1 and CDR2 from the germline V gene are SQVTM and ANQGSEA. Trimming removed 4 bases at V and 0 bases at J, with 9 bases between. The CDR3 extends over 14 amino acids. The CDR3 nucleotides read TGCAGCGTTGGGGACCCTACGAACACCGGGGAGCTGTTTTTT. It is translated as CSVGDPTNTGELFF.

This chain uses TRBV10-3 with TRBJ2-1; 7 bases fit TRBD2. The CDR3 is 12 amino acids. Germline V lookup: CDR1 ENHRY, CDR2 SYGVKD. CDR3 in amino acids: CAIRPSAGEQFF. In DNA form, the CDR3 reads TGTGCTATCCGGCCTTCGGCGGGGGAACAGTTCTTC.

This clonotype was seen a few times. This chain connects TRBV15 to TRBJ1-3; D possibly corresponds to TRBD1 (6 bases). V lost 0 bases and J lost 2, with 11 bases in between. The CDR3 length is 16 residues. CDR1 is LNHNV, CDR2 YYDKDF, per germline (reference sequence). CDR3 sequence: CATSRDPYRAGNTIYF. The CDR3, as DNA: TGTGCCACCAGCAGAGATCCTTACAGGGCTGGAAACACCATATATTTT.

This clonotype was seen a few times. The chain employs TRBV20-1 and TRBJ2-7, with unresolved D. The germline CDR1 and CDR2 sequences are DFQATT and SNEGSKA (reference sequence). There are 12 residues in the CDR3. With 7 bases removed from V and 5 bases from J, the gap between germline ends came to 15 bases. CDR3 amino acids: CSVAPELDEQYF. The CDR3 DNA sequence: TGCAGTGTGGCCCCGGAGCTCGACGAGCAGTACTTC.

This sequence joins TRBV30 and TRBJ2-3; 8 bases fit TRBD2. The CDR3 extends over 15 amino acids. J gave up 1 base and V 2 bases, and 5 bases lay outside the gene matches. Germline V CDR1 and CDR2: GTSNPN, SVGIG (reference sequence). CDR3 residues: CAWSTWRGGTDTQYF. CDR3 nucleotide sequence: TGTGCCTGGAGTACCTGGCGGGGGGGCACAGATACGCAGTATTTT. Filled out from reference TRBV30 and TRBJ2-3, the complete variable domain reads SQTIHQWPATLVQPVGSPLSLECTVEGTSNPNLYWYRQAAGRGLQLLFYSVGIGQISSEVPQNLSASRPQDRQFILSSKKLLLSDSGFYLCAWSTWRGGTDTQYFGPGTRLTVL.

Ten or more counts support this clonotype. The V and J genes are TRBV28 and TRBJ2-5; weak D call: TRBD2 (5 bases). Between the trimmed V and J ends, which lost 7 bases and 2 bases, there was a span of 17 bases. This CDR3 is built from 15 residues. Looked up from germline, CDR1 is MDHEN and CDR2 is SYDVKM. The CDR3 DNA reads TGTGCCAGCACCCCCGGAGGACGCCTTCAAGAGACCCAGTACTTC. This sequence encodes CASTPGGRLQETQYF.

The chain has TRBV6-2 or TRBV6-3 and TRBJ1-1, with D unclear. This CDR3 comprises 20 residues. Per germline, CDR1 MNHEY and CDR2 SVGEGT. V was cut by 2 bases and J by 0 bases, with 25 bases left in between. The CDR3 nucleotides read TGTGCCAGCAGTTACACCCGACCTTTTTTTGGTAGGGAACTGAACACTGAAGCTTTCTTT. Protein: CASSYTRPFFGRELNTEAFF.

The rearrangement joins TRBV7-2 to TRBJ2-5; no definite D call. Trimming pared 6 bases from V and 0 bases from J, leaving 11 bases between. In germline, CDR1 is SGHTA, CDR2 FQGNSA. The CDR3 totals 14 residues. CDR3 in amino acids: CASSFRAHQETQYF. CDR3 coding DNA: TGTGCCAGCAGTTTTCGGGCCCACCAAGAGACCCAGTACTTC.

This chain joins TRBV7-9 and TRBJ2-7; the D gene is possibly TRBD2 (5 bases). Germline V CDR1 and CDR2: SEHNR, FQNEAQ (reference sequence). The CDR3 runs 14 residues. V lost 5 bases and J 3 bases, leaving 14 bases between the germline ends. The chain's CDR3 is CASSRPPDYYEQYF. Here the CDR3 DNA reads TGTGCCAGCAGCCGTCCTCCAGACTACTACGAGCAGTACTTC.

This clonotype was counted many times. CDR3 bases: TGCGCCAGCAGCCCAGGACAGTGGCGAGGCGGGGAGCTGTTTTTT. The encoded protein is CASSPGQWRGGELFF. V and J are TRBV4-1 and TRBJ2-2; weak D call: TRBD1 (6 bases). Trimming removed 4 bases from V and 7 bases from J, with 16 bases in between. The CDR3 is made up of 15 amino acids. Germline CDR1 reads MGHRA; CDR2 reads YSYEKL.